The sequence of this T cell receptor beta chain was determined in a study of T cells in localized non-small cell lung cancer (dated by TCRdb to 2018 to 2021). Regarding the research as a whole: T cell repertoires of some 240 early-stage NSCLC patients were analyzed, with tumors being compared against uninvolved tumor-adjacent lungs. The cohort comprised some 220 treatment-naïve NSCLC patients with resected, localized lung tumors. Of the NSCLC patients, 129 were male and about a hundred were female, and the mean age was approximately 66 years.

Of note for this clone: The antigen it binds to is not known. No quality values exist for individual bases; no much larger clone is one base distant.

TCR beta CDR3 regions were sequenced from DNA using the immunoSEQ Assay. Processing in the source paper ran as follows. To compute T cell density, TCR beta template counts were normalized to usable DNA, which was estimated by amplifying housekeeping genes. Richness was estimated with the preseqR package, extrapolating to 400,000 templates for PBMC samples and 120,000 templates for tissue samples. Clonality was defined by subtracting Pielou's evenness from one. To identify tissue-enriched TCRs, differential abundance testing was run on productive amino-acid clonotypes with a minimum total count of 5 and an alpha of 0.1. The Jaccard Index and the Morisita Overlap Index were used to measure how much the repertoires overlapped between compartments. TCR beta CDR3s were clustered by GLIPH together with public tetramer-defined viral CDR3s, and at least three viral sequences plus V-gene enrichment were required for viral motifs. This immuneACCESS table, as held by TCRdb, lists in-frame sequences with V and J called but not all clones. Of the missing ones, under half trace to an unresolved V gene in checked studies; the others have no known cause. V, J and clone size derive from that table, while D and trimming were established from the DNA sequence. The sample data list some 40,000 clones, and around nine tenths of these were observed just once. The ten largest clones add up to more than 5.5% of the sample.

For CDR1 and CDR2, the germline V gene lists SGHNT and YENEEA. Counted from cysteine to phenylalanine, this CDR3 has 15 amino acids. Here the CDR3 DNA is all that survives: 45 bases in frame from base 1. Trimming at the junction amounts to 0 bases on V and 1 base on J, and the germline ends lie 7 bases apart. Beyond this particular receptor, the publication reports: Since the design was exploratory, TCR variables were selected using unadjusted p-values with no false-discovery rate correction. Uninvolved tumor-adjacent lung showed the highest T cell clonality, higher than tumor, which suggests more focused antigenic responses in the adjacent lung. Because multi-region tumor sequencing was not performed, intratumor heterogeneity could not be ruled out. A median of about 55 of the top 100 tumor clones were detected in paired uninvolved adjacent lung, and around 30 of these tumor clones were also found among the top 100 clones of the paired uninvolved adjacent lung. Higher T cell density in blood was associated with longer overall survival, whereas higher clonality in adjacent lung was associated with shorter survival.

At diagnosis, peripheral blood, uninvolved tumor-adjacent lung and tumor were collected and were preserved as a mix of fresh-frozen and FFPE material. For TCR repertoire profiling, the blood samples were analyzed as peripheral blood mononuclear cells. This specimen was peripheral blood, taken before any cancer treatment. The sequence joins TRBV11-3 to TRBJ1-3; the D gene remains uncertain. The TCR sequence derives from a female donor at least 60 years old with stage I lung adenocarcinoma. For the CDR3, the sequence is CASSLDGFSGNTIYF. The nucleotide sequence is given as TGTGCCAGCAGCTTAGATGGGTTTTCTGGAAACACCATATATTTT.